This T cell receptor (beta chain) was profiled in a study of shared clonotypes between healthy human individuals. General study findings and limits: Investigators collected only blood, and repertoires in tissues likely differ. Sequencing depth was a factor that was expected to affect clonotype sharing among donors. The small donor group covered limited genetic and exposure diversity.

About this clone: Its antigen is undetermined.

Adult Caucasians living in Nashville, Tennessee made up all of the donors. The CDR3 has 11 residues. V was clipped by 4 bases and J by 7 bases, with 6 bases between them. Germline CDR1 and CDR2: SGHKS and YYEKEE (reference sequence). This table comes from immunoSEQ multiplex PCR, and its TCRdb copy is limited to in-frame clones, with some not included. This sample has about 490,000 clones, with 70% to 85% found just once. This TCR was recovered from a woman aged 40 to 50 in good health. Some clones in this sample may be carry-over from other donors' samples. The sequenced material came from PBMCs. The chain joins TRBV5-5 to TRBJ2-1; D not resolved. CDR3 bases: TGTGCCAGCAGCCCTCAAAATGAGCAGTTCTTC. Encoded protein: CASSPQNEQFF.